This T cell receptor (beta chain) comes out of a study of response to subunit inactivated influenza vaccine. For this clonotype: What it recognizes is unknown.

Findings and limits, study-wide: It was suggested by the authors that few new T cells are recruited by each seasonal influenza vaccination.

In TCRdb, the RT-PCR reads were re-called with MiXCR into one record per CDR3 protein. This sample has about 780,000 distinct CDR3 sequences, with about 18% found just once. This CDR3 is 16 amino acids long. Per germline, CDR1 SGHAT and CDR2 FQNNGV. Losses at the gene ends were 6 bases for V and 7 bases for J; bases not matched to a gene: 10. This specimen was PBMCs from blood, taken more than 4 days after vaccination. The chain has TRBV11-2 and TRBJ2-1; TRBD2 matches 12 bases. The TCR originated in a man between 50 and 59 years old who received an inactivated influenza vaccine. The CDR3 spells CASSPASGRAGNEQFF. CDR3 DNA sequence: TGTGCCAGCAGTCCCGCTAGCGGGAGGGCGGGTAATGAGCAGTTCTTC.